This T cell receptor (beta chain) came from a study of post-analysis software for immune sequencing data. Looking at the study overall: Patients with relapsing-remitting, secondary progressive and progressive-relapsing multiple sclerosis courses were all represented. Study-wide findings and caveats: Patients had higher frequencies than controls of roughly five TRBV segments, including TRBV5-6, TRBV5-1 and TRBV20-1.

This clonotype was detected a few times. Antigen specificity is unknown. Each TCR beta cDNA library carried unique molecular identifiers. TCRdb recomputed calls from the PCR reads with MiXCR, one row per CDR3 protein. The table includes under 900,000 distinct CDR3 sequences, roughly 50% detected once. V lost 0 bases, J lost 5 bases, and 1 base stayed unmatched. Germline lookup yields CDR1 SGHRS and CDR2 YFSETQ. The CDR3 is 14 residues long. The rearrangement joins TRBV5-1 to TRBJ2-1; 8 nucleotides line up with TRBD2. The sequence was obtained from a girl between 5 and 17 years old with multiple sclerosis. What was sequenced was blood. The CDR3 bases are TGCGCCAGCAGCTTGGCGGGAGGGGACAATGAGCAGTTCTTC. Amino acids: CASSLAGGDNEQFF.